This T cell receptor (beta chain) was sequenced in a study of blood T cell repertoires in COVID-19. About the research overall: Sources were T cells, B-cell-depleted T cells, or PBMCs; the material itself was cDNA or gDNA.

Patients of the Seattle cohort, enrolled during active infection, were followed longitudinally. CDR3 length equals 15 residues. Trimming at V came to 5 bases and at J to 0 bases, leaving 4 bases not matched to a gene. Germline assignment: CDR1 SSHAT and CDR2 FNYEAQ (reference sequence). Original processing methods: Counts of nucleated cells, estimated from reference gene primer amplification, were obtained. The repertoire was sequenced with immunoSEQ multiplex PCR; TCRdb's copy has only in-frame clones and lacks some. V and J calls and clone size come straight from that table; D and trimming were deduced from the DNA. This table holds 540,000 or so clones, roughly 91% found once.

Sequenced material: peripheral blood. This clonotype was obtained from a woman aged 45-65 years with COVID-19, enrolled during active disease. V usage is TRBV7-7 and J usage is TRBJ2-1, with 7 bases lining up with TRBD1. The CDR3 sequence is CASSTRDSSYNEQFF. The CDR3 nucleotides are TGTGCCAGCAGCACCCGGGACAGCTCCTACAATGAGCAGTTCTTC.